Presented here are 5 T cell receptor beta chains from one specimen sequenced in a study of T cell repertoires in cytomegalovirus infection. TCRdb called the reads again in MiXCR, with one record for every CDR3 protein. The sample yields hundreds of thousands of distinct CDR3 sequences, 20% to 30% seen once. The material sequenced was CD8+ T cells from PBMCs. Receptors were obtained from a human donor in good health (CMV status not recorded). Some clones in this sample may be carry-over from other donors' samples.

This clonotype was seen repeatedly, ten times or more. The V and J genes are TRBV7-8 and TRBJ2-5; 9 nucleotides line up with TRBD1. V lost 6 bases to trimming and J lost 6 bases; unmatched junction nucleotides: 11. The CDR3 contains 15 residues. The germline gives CDR1 SGHVS, CDR2 FQNEAQ. The CDR3 loop is CASSLGTGRGQTQYF. The CDR3 DNA reads as TGTGCCAGCAGTCTCGGGACAGGGAGGGGACAGACCCAGTACTTC.

This clonotype came up a few times. The chain links TRBV14 to TRBJ1-6; the match to TRBD1 covers 10 bases. Germline loops: CDR1 SGHDN, CDR2 FVKESK. CDR3 size: 16 residues. After removal of 4 bases from V and 10 bases from J, the junction contained 10 bases not matched to a gene. The CDR3 sequence: CASSLPRGQGISPLHF. In DNA, the CDR3 is TGTGCCAGCAGCCTCCCCCGGGGACAGGGGATATCACCCCTCCACTTT.

Ten or more counts support this clonotype. This chain uses TRBV12-3 or TRBV12-4 with TRBJ2-2, with TRBD1 as a possible D gene (6 bases). Trimming left V 5 bases short and J 1 base short, with 14 bases between. CDR3 length equals 16 residues. DNA of the CDR3: TGTGCCAGCAGTGAGGACAGTCGATGGAACACCGGGGAGCTGTTTTTT. Translation gives CASSEDSRWNTGELFF.

V gene TRBV7-2 combines with J gene TRBJ1-2; no reliable D call. This CDR3 is 16 amino acids long. V was cut by 5 bases and J by 7 bases, with 23 bases left in between. Germline loops: CDR1 SGHTA, CDR2 FQGNSA. The CDR3 spells CASSRGRSRLLGGYTF. In nucleotides, the CDR3 is TGTGCCAGCAGCCGCGGACGGAGCCGGTTGCTTGGTGGCTACACCTTC.

CDR3 loop: CASTAVYTGTSNEKLFF. The DNA of the CDR3 is TGCGCCAGCACTGCCGTCTACACCGGGACTAGTAATGAAAAACTGTTTTTT. The chain uses TRBV4-1 and TRBJ1-4; a weak D match, TRBD1 (5 bases). The CDR3 is 17 amino acids. Looked up from germline, CDR1 is MGHRA and CDR2 is YSYEKL. The V end was cut by 7 bases, the J end by 4 bases, with 22 bases between.